This passage covers 28 T cell receptor beta chains from one sample sequenced in a study of cytomegalovirus exposure and HLA in healthy donors. The data were produced by immunoSEQ multiplex PCR, yet TCRdb's version contains in-frame clones alone and is incomplete. Among a few hundred thousand clones, roughly 89% were seen once, and the ten largest hold 0.37%. The sample consisted of PBMCs. The receptors shown here come from a woman under 30 in good health and CMV-seronegative.

The J gene is TRBJ2-1, the V gene TRBV19, with TRBD2 matching over 9 bases. V lost 3 bases, J lost 6 bases, and 6 bases stayed unmatched. CDR1 is LNHDA and CDR2 is SQIVND in the germline V gene (reference sequence). The CDR3 has 15 amino acids. The chain's CDR3 is CASSIGSGGTNEQFF. Here the CDR3 DNA reads TGTGCCAGTAGTATTGGTAGCGGGGGAACCAATGAGCAGTTCTTC.

DNA for the CDR3: TGTGCCAGCAGTTCGCCCGGGGTAGTTACTGAAGCTTTCTTT. Protein: CASSSPGVVTEAFF. The V and J genes are TRBV28 and TRBJ1-1; no reliable D call. Trimming removed 4 bases from V and 5 bases from J, with 14 bases in between. The CDR3 is 14 residues long. Germline-derived CDR1 and CDR2 are MDHEN and SYDVKM.

The V gene is TRBV6-5, the J gene TRBJ2-5; 11 nucleotides align to TRBD1. This CDR3 spans 14 amino acids. The J segment lost 4 bases and the V segment lost 6 bases, leaving 4 bases of the junction unmatched. In germline, CDR1 is MNHEY, CDR2 SVGAGI. In DNA, the CDR3 is TGTGCCAGCAGGGGACAGGGGGGTATAGAGACCCAGTACTTC. This codes for CASRGQGGIETQYF.

The genes are TRBV5-4 and TRBJ2-3, with D possibly TRBD1 on 5 matching bases. Germline CDR1 and CDR2: SGHNT and YYREEE (reference sequence). CDR3 length: 15 amino acids. The V end lost 0 bases, the J end lost 6 bases, and 14 bases lay between the germline ends. The CDR3: CASSLDQGSSDTQYF. The CDR3 DNA reads as TGTGCCAGCAGCTTGGATCAGGGATCTAGTGATACGCAGTATTTT.

The V gene is TRBV10-3, the J gene TRBJ1-1; 8 bases line up with TRBD1. With 7 bases clipped from V and 4 bases from J, the junction kept 5 bases outside the gene matches. The CDR3 length is 13 residues. In germline, CDR1 is ENHRY, CDR2 SYGVKD. For the CDR3, the DNA is TGTGCCATCACACAGGGGGTGGGCACTGAAGCTTTCTTT. Translating it yields CAITQGVGTEAFF.

The chain employs TRBV5-4 and TRBJ2-1; tentative D call: TRBD2 (5 bases). The CDR3 spans 17 residues. The V gene's germline CDR1 is SGHNT and CDR2 YYREEE (reference sequence). Trimming took off 4 bases at V and 0 bases at J, with 17 bases between the two ends. As DNA, the CDR3 is TGTGCCAGCAGCCTAGAAATCCTCGGAGGCTCCTACAATGAGCAGTTCTTC. Its protein is CASSLEILGGSYNEQFF.

The chain recombines TRBV25-1 with TRBJ2-1; D possibly corresponds to TRBD2 (5 bases). V lost 3 bases and J lost 4, with 13 bases in between. This CDR3 has 15 residues. Germline V gives CDR1 MGHDK, CDR2 SYGVNS. The CDR3 sequence is CASSERADPYNEQFF. CDR3 coding DNA: TGTGCCAGCAGTGAGCGAGCGGACCCATACAATGAGCAGTTCTTC.

This clone was picked up a small number of times. This sequence joins TRBV10-3 and TRBJ1-5; D remains unclear. Germline lookup yields CDR1 ENHRY and CDR2 SYGVKD. This CDR3 contains 14 residues. The V end lost 6 bases, the J end lost 1 base, and 10 bases lay between the germline ends. The CDR3 loop reads CAISSAGSNQPQHF. Written as DNA, the CDR3 is TGTGCCATCAGCTCTGCGGGGAGCAATCAGCCCCAGCATTTT.

V is TRBV2 and J is TRBJ2-7, with a possible D match to TRBD2 (7 bases). Trimming left V 3 bases short and J 3 bases short, with 15 bases between. Germline CDR1 and CDR2: SNHLY and FYNNEI. The CDR3 is 15 amino acids. This chain's CDR3 is CASSDPGGGDYEQYF. CDR3 nucleotides: TGTGCCAGCAGTGACCCCGGCGGGGGCGACTACGAGCAGTACTTC.

This chain links TRBV5-1 with TRBJ2-3; maybe TRBD2 (6 bases). The CDR3 has 16 residues. V was cut by 6 bases and J by 2 bases, with 19 bases left in between. Germline CDR1 and CDR2: SGHRS and YFSETQ. The CDR3 coding sequence is TGCGCCAGCACTAACGTCGTGGGGGGTTCCACAGATACGCAGTATTTT. Amino acids: CASTNVVGGSTDTQYF. Drawing the rest from reference TRBV5-1 and TRBJ2-3, the complete variable domain is KAGVTQTPRYLIKTRGQQVTLSCSPISGHRSVSWYQQTPGQGLQFLFEYFSETQRNKGNFPGRFSGRQFSNSRSEMNVSTLELGDSALYLCASTNVVGGSTDTQYFGPGTRLTVL.

This chain connects TRBV25-1 to TRBJ2-3; TRBD1 matches 9 bases. With V trimmed by 6 bases and J by 5 bases, 12 bases remained unmatched. CDR1 MGHDK and CDR2 SYGVNS come from the germline V gene. This CDR3 is 16 amino acids long. The CDR3 protein is CASRGGVTGGLDTQYF. Written as DNA, the CDR3 is TGTGCCAGCAGGGGTGGGGTGACAGGGGGTCTAGATACGCAGTATTTT. Filled out from reference TRBV25-1 and TRBJ2-3, the complete variable domain reads EADIYQTPRYLVIGTGKKITLECSQTMGHDKMYWYQQDPGMELHLIHYSYGVNSTEKGDLSSESTVSRIRTEHFPLTLESARPSHTSQYLCASRGGVTGGLDTQYFGPGTRLTVL.

The rearrangement uses TRBV28 and TRBJ1-5; D perhaps matches TRBD1 (5 bases). The V end lost 4 bases, the J end lost 7 bases, and 17 bases lay between the germline ends. Germline V CDR1 and CDR2: MDHEN, SYDVKM. The CDR3 covers 15 residues. CDR3 amino acids: CASSSSDNRRQPQHF. The CDR3 nucleotides are TGTGCCAGCAGTTCGTCCGACAACAGGCGCCAGCCCCAGCATTTT.

V gene TRBV10-3 combines with J gene TRBJ2-1; 8 nucleotides align to TRBD1. V lost 9 bases to trimming and J lost 4 bases; unmatched junction nucleotides: 2. The length of the CDR3 is 12 residues. Germline CDR1 reads ENHRY; CDR2 reads SYGVKD. The chain's CDR3 is CAIGQGYNEQFF. The CDR3 nucleotides are TGTGCCATTGGACAGGGATACAATGAGCAGTTCTTC.

The V call is TRBV7-2, the J call TRBJ1-6; D perhaps matches TRBD1 (6 bases). Germline V gene sequence: CDR1 SGHTA, CDR2 FQGNSA. This CDR3 region has 15 residues. V lost 2 bases and J lost 9, with 14 bases in between. CDR3 coding DNA: TGTGCCAGCAGCTTACTCGGCAGGGGTGGTTCACCCCTCCACTTT. Encoded protein: CASSLLGRGGSPLHF.

For this clone: An end of the junction does not agree with germline; a read error may underlie this. The chain is built from TRBV7-7 and TRBJ2-2; D possibly corresponds to TRBD2 (6 bases). Looked up from germline, CDR1 is SSHAT and CDR2 is FNYEAQ (reference sequence). This CDR3 spans 16 amino acids. The CDR3 nucleotides read TGTGCTAGCAGCCCGTCCACTCGCGGGGTCACCGGGGAGCTGTTTTTT. This gives the protein CASSPSTRGVTGELFF. Full variable domain (missing parts from reference TRBV7-7 and TRBJ2-2): GAGVSQSPRYKVTKRGQDVTLRCDPISSHATLYWYQQALGQGPEFLTYFNYEAQPDKSGLPSDRFSAERPEGSISTLTIQRTEQRDSAMYRCASSPSTRGVTGELFFGEGSRLTVL.

This clone appeared once. The chain has TRBV4-3 and TRBJ2-3; 8 bases map to TRBD2. The germline gives CDR1 LGHNA, CDR2 YSLEER. This CDR3 comprises 15 residues. Germline trimming cut 1 base from V and 4 bases from J; bases unmatched to any gene: 4. The CDR3 nucleotides read TGCGCCAGCAGCCAAGGCGGAGCGGGGGCAGATACGCAGTATTTT. Translating it yields CASSQGGAGADTQYF.

The chain joins TRBV28 to TRBJ1-2, with TRBD1 identical over 7 bases. The CDR3 loop spans 13 amino acids. Germline trimming cut 6 bases from V and 4 bases from J; bases unmatched to any gene: 5. CDR1 MDHEN and CDR2 SYDVKM come from the germline V gene. This CDR3 is CASRDGQVYGYTF. The CDR3, as DNA: TGTGCCAGCAGGGACGGACAGGTCTATGGCTACACCTTC.

DNA of the CDR3: TGTGCCAGCTCACCACGGACGGGGACAGAAGGTATAGGCTACACCTTC. It encodes CASSPRTGTEGIGYTF. This chain connects TRBV18 to TRBJ1-2; TRBD1 agrees at 7 bases. The CDR3 consists of 16 residues. The germline V gene encodes CDR1 KGHSH and CDR2 LQKENI. Trimming at V came to 1 base and at J to 8 bases, leaving 13 bases not matched to a gene.

Comments on this clone: The junction does not match germline at one end; this may be a read error. The chain combines TRBV7-7 with TRBJ2-1; weak D call: TRBD1 (5 bases). This CDR3 is built from 15 residues. The germline gives CDR1 SSHAT, CDR2 FNYEAQ (reference sequence). The CDR3 region is CASSSSSTGYNEQFF. The CDR3, as DNA: TGTGCTAGCAGCTCATCGTCCACAGGATACAATGAGCAGTTCTTC. The complete variable domain, with remaining parts taken from reference TRBV7-7 and TRBJ2-1, reads GAGVSQSPRYKVTKRGQDVTLRCDPISSHATLYWYQQALGQGPEFLTYFNYEAQPDKSGLPSDRFSAERPEGSISTLTIQRTEQRDSAMYRCASSSSSTGYNEQFFGPGTRLTVL.

The chain links TRBV28 to TRBJ2-1; D not resolved. Per germline, CDR1 MDHEN and CDR2 SYDVKM. The CDR3 extends over 14 amino acids. The V gene lost 3 bases and the J gene lost 5 bases, with 11 bases spanning the gap. This chain's CDR3 is CASSFGWQDNEQFF. The CDR3 coding sequence is TGTGCCAGCAGTTTCGGCTGGCAGGACAATGAGCAGTTCTTC. Complete variable domain (other parts from reference TRBV28 and TRBJ2-1): DVKVTQSSRYLVKRTGEKVFLECVQDMDHENMFWYRQDPGLGLRLIYFSYDVKMKEKGDIPEGYSVSREKKERFSLILESASTNQTSMYLCASSFGWQDNEQFFGPGTRLTVL.

V and J are TRBV29-1 and TRBJ1-2; unclear D gene. Germline loops: CDR1 SQVTM, CDR2 ANQGSEA. The CDR3 is 13 amino acids. Trimming left V 4 bases short and J 0 bases short, with 9 bases between. This CDR3 reads CSVVVDTNYGYTF. CDR3 nucleotide sequence: TGCAGCGTTGTAGTCGACACTAACTATGGCTACACCTTC.

This chain uses TRBV9 with TRBJ2-1; perhaps TRBD2 as D (6 bases). From germline, CDR1 is SGDLS and CDR2 YYNGEE. V dropped 0 bases and J dropped 1 base, with 14 bases sitting between them. The CDR3 covers 17 residues. The CDR3 loop reads CASSVGGWGVSYNEQFF. CDR3 nucleotides: TGTGCCAGCAGCGTAGGAGGTTGGGGGGTTTCCTACAATGAGCAGTTCTTC.

This clone was seen just once. The V call is TRBV5-8, the J call TRBJ1-5, with 9 bases that match TRBD1. The V and J ends lost 0 bases and 6 bases, in that order; junction bases with no gene match: 4. In germline, CDR1 is SGHTS, CDR2 YDEGEE. The CDR3 consists of 15 residues. CDR3 bases: TGTGCCAGCAGCTTGGGGGACAGGGTGGCTCAGCCCCAGCATTTT. Protein sequence: CASSLGDRVAQPQHF.

V and J are TRBV5-1 and TRBJ1-1; the D gene is possibly TRBD1 (5 bases). With 0 bases removed from V and 8 bases from J, the gap between germline ends came to 14 bases. Looked up from germline, CDR1 is SGHRS and CDR2 is YFSETQ. This CDR3 is built from 14 residues. The chain's CDR3 is CASSLEDNSREAFF. The CDR3, as DNA: TGCGCCAGCAGCTTGGAGGACAACAGTCGAGAAGCTTTCTTT.

This chain joins TRBV6-6 and TRBJ2-7, with 14 bases lining up with TRBD2. Germline assignment: CDR1 MNHNY and CDR2 SVGAGI (reference sequence). The V segment lost 8 bases and the J segment 1 base; nucleotides outside the gene matches: 4. The CDR3 loop spans 15 amino acids. CDR3 sequence reads: CASLGLAGGSYEQYF. Written as DNA, the CDR3 is TGTGCCAGCCTCGGACTAGCGGGGGGATCCTACGAGCAGTACTTC.

The chain carries TRBV28 and TRBJ1-5, with D possibly matching TRBD1 (5 bases). Germline V gene data show CDR1 as MDHEN and CDR2 as SYDVKM. The germline V and J ends were trimmed by 4 bases and 3 bases, with 13 bases remaining between them. The CDR3 loop spans 15 amino acids. The DNA of the CDR3 is TGTGCCAGCAGTTCCCCCCAGGGAAACAATCAGCCCCAGCATTTT. It translates to CASSSPQGNNQPQHF.

This chain connects TRBV18 to TRBJ2-7, with a tentative D call TRBD1 (5 bases). Germline CDR1 KGHSH, CDR2 LQKENI. The V and J ends lost 2 bases and 2 bases respectively, with 10 bases between them. CDR3 size: 14 residues. The CDR3 DNA follows: TGTGCCAGCTCACCAGTAGGACACCCCTACGAGCAGTACGTC. The encoded protein is CASSPVGHPYEQYV.

The gene calls are TRBV11-2 and TRBJ2-3; 7 nucleotides match TRBD1. The CDR3 has 15 residues. Germline V gene lookup returns CDR1 SGHAT and CDR2 FQNNGV. With V trimmed by 4 bases and J by 3 bases, 7 bases remained unmatched. The CDR3 protein is CASSSRTGVTDTQYF. CDR3 DNA: TGTGCCAGCAGCTCTCGGACAGGAGTAACAGATACGCAGTATTTT.